A single sample gave rise to the 22 T cell receptor beta chains below, sequenced in a study of blood T cell repertoires in COVID-19. Clones were sequenced by immunoSEQ multiplex PCR, and TCRdb holds only the in-frame ones, with some missing. The table records about 220,000 clones, roughly 80% of them present only once. Sequencing used peripheral blood. All receptors derive from a human donor in a cohort sampled during active COVID-19.

This chain links TRBV4-3 with TRBJ2-7, with 7 bases fitting TRBD2. CDR1 and CDR2 (germline): LGHNA, YSLEER. This CDR3 has 15 amino acids. V lost 0 bases and J lost 3; bases outside the gene matches: 5. The CDR3 DNA follows: TGCGCCAGCAGCCAAGAGCTAGCGGTGGGCTACGAGCAGTACTTC. It is translated as CASSQELAVGYEQYF.

The V call is TRBV5-1, the J call TRBJ2-7, with 7 bases lining up with TRBD1. This CDR3 spans 17 amino acids. Germline CDR1 reads SGHRS; CDR2 reads YFSETQ. Trimming at V came to 0 bases and at J to 6 bases, leaving 15 bases not matched to a gene. CDR3 nucleotide sequence: TGCGCCAGCAGCTTGGCCAATGTTGGCAGGGGGTCCGCCGAGCAGTACTTC. This encodes CASSLANVGRGSAEQYF.

The chain links TRBV10-3 to TRBJ2-5, with D possibly being TRBD2 (7 bases). Germline CDR1 reads ENHRY; CDR2 reads SYGVKD. V lost 2 bases, J lost 6 bases, and 13 bases lay in between. CDR3 length: 14 residues. In nucleotides, the CDR3 is TGTGCCATCAGTGAGCGGGGGGCTGAGAAGACCCAGTACTTC. Its translation is CAISERGAEKTQYF.

This sequence joins TRBV6-5 and TRBJ2-7, with 8 positions matching TRBD1. J lost 7 bases, V lost 8 bases, and 7 bases had no gene match. This CDR3 contains 12 residues. In germline, CDR1 is MNHEY, CDR2 SVGAGI. CDR3 protein: CASGQGGSEQYF. CDR3 sequence (DNA): TGTGCCAGCGGACAGGGTGGGAGTGAGCAGTACTTC.

The chain recombines TRBV5-1 with TRBJ2-4; 9 bases map to TRBD2. Germline V gene lookup returns CDR1 SGHRS and CDR2 YFSETQ. CDR3 length: 17 residues. Trimming at V came to 0 bases and at J to 8 bases, leaving 12 bases not matched to a gene. The CDR3 region has the DNA TGCGCCAGCAGCTTGGCCCTTTATAGCGGGGGTAGGGACATTCAGTACTTC. Protein: CASSLALYSGGRDIQYF. The full variable domain, completed using reference TRBV5-1 and TRBJ2-4, is KAGVTQTPRYLIKTRGQQVTLSCSPISGHRSVSWYQQTPGQGLQFLFEYFSETQRNKGNFPGRFSGRQFSNSRSEMNVSTLELGDSALYLCASSLALYSGGRDIQYFGAGTRLSVL.

This chain links TRBV6-1 with TRBJ2-3; no reliable D call. CDR3 length equals 12 residues. V lost 2 bases and J lost 4, with 4 bases in between. Germline lookup yields CDR1 MNHNS and CDR2 SASEGT. The CDR3 DNA follows: TGTGCCAGCAGTGAACAGGCAGATACGCAGTATTTT. It encodes CASSEQADTQYF.

The chain is built from TRBV5-6 and TRBJ2-7; D gene unclear. The germline V gene has CDR1 SGHDT and CDR2 YYEEEE. The CDR3 has 14 amino acids. V lost 2 bases to trimming and J lost 0 bases, with 9 bases between them. The CDR3 sequence is CASSFRRSSYEQYF. DNA of the CDR3: TGTGCCAGCAGCTTTCGGCGGAGCTCCTACGAGCAGTACTTC.

J is TRBJ2-7 and V is TRBV6-5; 9 nucleotides agree with TRBD2. Trimming took 4 bases from V and 6 from J; bases not matched to a gene: 10. The CDR3 sequence is 15 residues long. CDR1 is MNHEY, CDR2 SVGAGI, per germline. CDR3 sequence (DNA): TGTGCCAGCAGTTTAGGGGCGGGAGGGCCTCTCGAGCAGTACTTC. It specifies CASSLGAGGPLEQYF.

The chain carries TRBV5-1 and TRBJ1-1; D is unresolved. Trimming left V 0 bases short and J 0 bases short, with 6 bases between. The CDR3 consists of 14 residues. Germline values: CDR1 SGHRS, CDR2 YFSETQ. CDR3 sequence reads: CASSLVALNTEAFF. Written as DNA, the CDR3 is TGCGCCAGCAGCTTGGTAGCGCTGAACACTGAAGCTTTCTTT.

V is TRBV6-7 and J is TRBJ1-1, with D possibly matching TRBD1 (6 bases). TRBV6-7 is given ORF status, its function remaining uncertain. The CDR3 sequence is 16 residues long. V was clipped by 0 bases and J by 2 bases, with 13 bases between them. The CDR3 coding sequence is TGTGCCAGCAGTTACTCGAGACAGGCGAGAAACACTGAAGCTTTCTTT. Protein product: CASSYSRQARNTEAFF.

This chain joins TRBV9 and TRBJ1-4; D is unclear. The CDR3 totals 12 residues. V was pared by 4 bases and J by 8 bases, with 9 bases between. Germline V gene data show CDR1 as SGDLS and CDR2 as YYNGEE. The CDR3 DNA sequence: TGTGCCAGCAGCCCCGGAGGGGAAAAACTGTTTTTT. Translated: CASSPGGEKLFF.

This chain connects TRBV7-8 to TRBJ2-7; D call uncertain. The CDR3 has 12 amino acids. The germline gives CDR1 SGHVS, CDR2 FQNEAQ. The V gene lost 5 bases and the J gene lost 0 bases, with 5 bases spanning the gap. The CDR3 DNA reads as TGTGCCAGCAGCCCGAGCTCCTACGAGCAGTACTTC. Its translation: CASSPSSYEQYF.

The rearrangement uses TRBV5-1 and TRBJ2-7; tentatively, D is TRBD2 (6 bases). Germline-derived CDR1 and CDR2 are SGHRS and YFSETQ. V lost 3 bases and J lost 4, with 17 bases in between. This CDR3 is built from 15 residues. DNA of the CDR3: TGCGCCAGCAGCTCCTCCGGGACTGGAAGATACGAGCAGTACTTC. Amino acids: CASSSSGTGRYEQYF.

This rearrangement joins TRBV6-2 or TRBV6-3 to TRBJ2-7, with no clear D. The CDR3 extends over 14 amino acids. The germline CDR1 and CDR2 sequences are MNHEY and SVGEGT. Trimming removed 2 bases from V and 5 bases from J, with 13 bases in between. CDR3 DNA sequence: TGTGCCAGCAGTTACACCCGACTGGCCAACGAGCAGTACTTC. It is translated as CASSYTRLANEQYF.

The rearrangement links TRBV5-6 to TRBJ2-5; 10 bases are a match to TRBD2. Germline loops: CDR1 SGHDT, CDR2 YYEEEE. The CDR3 is 15 residues long. Germline trimming cut 0 bases from V and 3 bases from J; bases unmatched to any gene: 2. CDR3 in amino acids: CASSLVGLAEETQYF. The CDR3 nucleotides are TGTGCCAGCAGCTTGGTTGGACTAGCGGAAGAGACCCAGTACTTC.

The chain couples TRBV30 to TRBJ2-6; D possibly corresponds to TRBD1 (5 bases). The CDR3 is made up of 15 amino acids. The V end lost 1 base, the J end lost 4 bases, and 11 bases lay between the germline ends. Looked up from germline, CDR1 is GTSNPN and CDR2 is SVGIG (reference sequence). Here the CDR3 reads CAWSAKGSGANVLTF. The CDR3 DNA reads TGTGCCTGGAGTGCGAAGGGGTCAGGGGCCAACGTCCTGACTTTC.

The chain recombines TRBV19 with TRBJ1-1; 7 positions agree with TRBD1. The CDR3 is 16 amino acids. After removal of 6 bases from V and 0 bases from J, the junction contained 10 bases not matched to a gene. Germline V lookup: CDR1 LNHDA, CDR2 SQIVND (reference sequence). In DNA, the CDR3 is TGTGCCAGTAGAATATTAACGGGACAGATGAACACTGAAGCTTTCTTT. It specifies CASRILTGQMNTEAFF.

CDR3 DNA: TGTGCCAGCAGTAAGCGTAAGAACACTGAAGCTTTCTTT. Its protein is CASSKRKNTEAFF. The gene calls are TRBV6-5 and TRBJ1-1; no reliable D call. V lost 5 bases to trimming and J lost 1 base, with 8 bases between them. Germline V gene data show CDR1 as MNHEY and CDR2 as SVGAGI. The CDR3 contains 13 residues.

The chain recombines TRBV9 with TRBJ2-7, with D possibly being TRBD2 (6 bases). V dropped 0 bases and J dropped 0 bases, with 10 bases sitting between them. The CDR3 runs 15 residues. CDR1 is SGDLS, CDR2 YYNGEE, per germline. The CDR3 DNA is TGTGCCAGCAGCGTAGCTCCCGGGAGCTCCTACGAGCAGTACTTC. It translates to CASSVAPGSSYEQYF.

The genes are TRBV5-1 and TRBJ2-5, with 9 nucleotides matching TRBD2. This CDR3 has 17 amino acids. V shed 5 bases and J 5 bases; nucleotides not matched to a gene: 16. Germline V gives CDR1 SGHRS, CDR2 YFSETQ. The CDR3 sequence: CASSLGEASGIMETQYF. The CDR3 DNA sequence: TGCGCCAGCAGTCTGGGGGAGGCTAGCGGGATTATGGAGACCCAGTACTTC.

The sample holds one count of this clone. V and J are TRBV6-6 and TRBJ2-7, with D possibly TRBD1 on 5 matching bases. V gave up 6 bases and J gave up 4 bases, with 16 bases separating them. Germline V gene data show CDR1 as MNHNY and CDR2 as SVGAGI (reference sequence). This CDR3 comprises 14 residues. CDR3: CASSSTGAIYEQYF. CDR3 nucleotides: TGTGCCAGCAGCTCGACTGGGGCTATTTACGAGCAGTACTTC.

The chain links TRBV28 to TRBJ1-4; perhaps TRBD1 as D (5 bases). The ends were cut back, 2 bases at V and 4 bases at J, with 11 bases in the middle. Germline V gives CDR1 MDHEN, CDR2 SYDVKM. The CDR3 is 15 amino acids. DNA for the CDR3: TGTGCCAGCAGTTTAGCCCCCGACAGTAATGAAAAACTGTTTTTT. Translating gives CASSLAPDSNEKLFF. The whole variable domain, filled in from reference TRBV28 and TRBJ1-4, reads DVKVTQSSRYLVKRTGEKVFLECVQDMDHENMFWYRQDPGLGLRLIYFSYDVKMKEKGDIPEGYSVSREKKERFSLILESASTNQTSMYLCASSLAPDSNEKLFFGSGTQLSVL.